These 24 T cell receptor beta chains originate from one sample sequenced in a study of cytomegalovirus exposure and HLA in healthy donors. 13 Jbeta primers and 60 Vbeta primers were used for the PCR. Some clones are missing from TCRdb's copy, which holds only in-frame ones; the method was immunoSEQ multiplex PCR. The data show approximately 200,000 clones, approximately 84% seen once. Sequenced: PBMCs. The receptors come from a boy younger than 18 in good health and CMV-seronegative.

This chain links TRBV27 with TRBJ2-1, with 7 nucleotides matching TRBD1. In germline, CDR1 is MNHEY, CDR2 SMNVEV (reference sequence). This CDR3 spans 12 amino acids. With 2 bases clipped from V and 14 bases from J, the junction kept 6 bases outside the gene matches. The CDR3 protein is CASSLEGAKEFF. CDR3 DNA: TGTGCCAGCAGTTTAGAGGGGGCGAAGGAGTTCTTC.

The CDR3 reads CASSLSYSTDTQYF. DNA of the CDR3: TGTGCCAGCAGCTTATCGTATAGCACAGATACGCAGTATTTT. The rearrangement links TRBV11-2 to TRBJ2-3; D remains ambiguous. The CDR3 is made up of 14 amino acids. Trimming left V 2 bases short and J 0 bases short, with 6 bases between. The germline V gene encodes CDR1 SGHAT and CDR2 FQNNGV. The full variable domain, completed using reference TRBV11-2 and TRBJ2-3, is EAGVAQSPRYKIIEKRQSVAFWCNPISGHATLYWYQQILGQGPKLLIQFQNNGVVDDSQLPKDRFSAERLKGVDSTLKIQPAKLEDSAVYLCASSLSYSTDTQYFGPGTRLTVL.

The CDR3 reads CSVDVSGGREQYF. The CDR3 DNA is TGCAGCGTTGACGTGTCAGGGGGACGCGAGCAGTACTTC. The chain couples TRBV29-1 to TRBJ2-7; 7 positions match TRBD1. V trimming: 3 bases; J trimming: 6 bases; junction bases outside the gene matches: 8. Germline CDR1 SQVTM, CDR2 ANQGSEA. The CDR3 is 13 residues long.

This chain uses TRBV28 with TRBJ2-5; the D gene is possibly TRBD2 (6 bases). This CDR3 is built from 14 residues. Trimming cost V 5 bases and J 2 bases, with 12 bases left between them. Germline CDR1 is MDHEN and CDR2 is SYDVKM. The CDR3 region has the DNA TGTGCCAGCAGTCCACCCGGGGGACAAGAGACCCAGTACTTC. Protein product: CASSPPGGQETQYF.

This clone was seen once. This sequence joins TRBV7-9 and TRBJ2-5; D perhaps matches TRBD1 (6 bases). This CDR3 contains 16 residues. Between the trimmed V and J ends, which lost 3 bases and 1 base, there was a span of 15 bases. Germline-derived CDR1 and CDR2 are SEHNR and FQNEAQ (reference sequence). This chain's CDR3 is CASSFGGARVQETQYF. DNA of the CDR3: TGTGCCAGCAGCTTTGGGGGCGCGAGGGTCCAAGAGACCCAGTACTTC. Together with reference TRBV7-9 and TRBJ2-5, the CDR3 gives the full variable domain: DTGVSQNPRHKITKRGQNVTFRCDPISEHNRLYWYRQTLGQGPEFLTYFQNEAQLEKSRLLSDRFSAERPKGSFSTLEIQRTEQGDSAMYLCASSFGGARVQETQYFGPGTRLLVL.

Note on this clone: A read error may account for a junction end that differs from germline. The chain employs TRBV11-2 and TRBJ2-1; D gene uncertain. CDR1 and CDR2 from the germline V gene are SGHAT and FQNNGV. The CDR3 contains 13 residues. CDR3 amino acids: CASSLVPSDPPIF. DNA for the CDR3: TGTGCCAGCAGCTTAGTTCCCAGCGACCCCCCAATCTTC.

V is TRBV6-5 and J is TRBJ2-3; TRBD2 matches 7 bases. V lost 6 bases to trimming and J lost 1 base; unmatched junction nucleotides: 1. The germline gives CDR1 MNHEY, CDR2 SVGAGI. The CDR3 runs 13 residues. In nucleotides, the CDR3 is TGTGCCAGCAGGGCGGGGGGCACAGATACGCAGTATTTT. Its protein product is CASRAGGTDTQYF.

The chain recombines TRBV12-5 with TRBJ1-2, with TRBD1 matching over 9 bases. CDR1 and CDR2 (germline): LGHNT, FRNRAP. V gave up 3 bases and J gave up 0 bases; unmatched junction bases: 2. The CDR3 length is 15 residues. CDR3 nucleotide sequence: TGTGCTAGTGGTTTAGGGACAGGGCCTAACTATGGCTACACCTTC. Translated, it gives CASGLGTGPNYGYTF.

The chain combines TRBV27 with TRBJ1-6, with D perhaps TRBD1 (5 bases). The CDR3 covers 15 residues. Germline V gene data show CDR1 as MNHEY and CDR2 as SMNVEV (reference sequence). V lost 1 base to trimming and J lost 10 bases, with 14 bases between them. The CDR3 sequence: CASSLWAVTVSPLHF. The CDR3 coding sequence is TGTGCCAGCAGTTTATGGGCAGTGACAGTATCACCCCTCCACTTT.

The rearrangement links TRBV19 to TRBJ1-6; TRBD1 agrees at 8 bases. The CDR3 has 17 amino acids. Losses at the gene ends were 5 bases for V and 3 bases for J; bases not matched to a gene: 9. Per germline, CDR1 LNHDA and CDR2 SQIVND (reference sequence). As DNA, the CDR3 is TGTGCCAGTAGTCCCTTTCCCACAGGGGGCTATAATTCACCCCTCCACTTT. It translates to CASSPFPTGGYNSPLHF.

J is TRBJ1-5 and V is TRBV7-6; TRBD1 matches at 9 bases. From germline, CDR1 is SGHVS and CDR2 FNYEAQ. CDR3 size: 15 residues. The V and J ends lost 5 bases and 3 bases, in that order; junction bases with no gene match: 5. Here the CDR3 DNA reads TGTGCCAGCAGCCAGGGACAGGGCCCCAATCAGCCCCAGCATTTT. This codes for CASSQGQGPNQPQHF.

This rearrangement joins TRBV5-6 to TRBJ2-3, with D perhaps matching TRBD2 (6 bases). V was shortened by 4 bases and J by 3 bases, with 18 bases between the two germline ends. The CDR3 consists of 16 residues. Germline V lookup: CDR1 SGHDT, CDR2 YYEEEE. The CDR3 nucleotides read TGTGCCAGCAGCCGGAGGGGCGGGAAAAGTACAGATACGCAGTATTTT. It codes for CASSRRGGKSTDTQYF.

About this clone: Different DNA sequences within this sample yield the same CDR3. This chain uses TRBV5-4 with TRBJ1-3; D remains ambiguous. The germline V gene encodes CDR1 SGHNT and CDR2 YYREEE (reference sequence). V dropped 0 bases and J dropped 4 bases, with 17 bases sitting between them. The CDR3 runs 17 residues. The CDR3 sequence: CASSLGPASRGGNTIYF. The DNA of the CDR3 is TGTGCCAGCAGCTTGGGACCAGCGTCTCGCGGGGGAAACACCATATATTTT.

This chain links TRBV10-1 with TRBJ2-2; D is ambiguous. Per the germline V gene, CDR1 is WNHNN and CDR2 is SYGVQD (reference sequence). The CDR3 covers 14 residues. Trimming pared 6 bases from V and 7 bases from J, leaving 15 bases between. CDR3 DNA: TGCGCCAGCAGGGAAGACTCCTCAAACGGGGAGCTGTTTTTT. Translation gives CASREDSSNGELFF.

Here the CDR3 DNA reads TGCGCCAGCAGCCAATGGGACTCACCCGGCGAGACCCAGTACTTC. This gives the protein CASSQWDSPGETQYF. The V and J genes are TRBV4-1 and TRBJ2-5; the D gene is possibly TRBD2 (6 bases). From germline, CDR1 is MGHRA and CDR2 YSYEKL. Trimming cost V 2 bases and J 5 bases, with 15 bases left between them. This CDR3 spans 15 amino acids.

The J gene is TRBJ2-2, the V gene TRBV4-1; a possible D gene is TRBD2 (6 bases). Per germline, CDR1 MGHRA and CDR2 YSYEKL. Trimming took off 0 bases at V and 4 bases at J, with 21 bases between the two ends. The CDR3 has 19 residues. The CDR3 nucleotides are TGCGCCAGCAGCCAAGAGGATGGAGGGTGGGCGATGAGCACCGGGGAGCTGTTTTTT. Translated, it gives CASSQEDGGWAMSTGELFF.

The V gene is TRBV5-4, the J gene TRBJ1-2; maybe TRBD1 (6 bases). This CDR3 comprises 16 residues. CDR1 and CDR2 from the germline V gene are SGHNT and YYREEE (reference sequence). V was pared by 2 bases and J by 2 bases, with 16 bases between. The CDR3 nucleotides read TGTGCCAGCAGCTTCCTGCTGCAGGGGACCAACTATGGCTACACCTTC. Its translation is CASSFLLQGTNYGYTF.

This chain links TRBV7-3 with TRBJ1-2; D perhaps matches TRBD1 (6 bases). V shed 5 bases and J shed 5 bases, with 18 bases lying between them. Germline CDR1 reads SGHTA; CDR2 reads FQGTGA. This CDR3 has 15 residues. The CDR3 loop is CASSPTGHQSYGYTF. Here the CDR3 DNA reads TGTGCCAGCAGCCCTACGGGACACCAGTCATATGGCTACACCTTC.

The genes are TRBV6-5 and TRBJ1-1; the D gene is possibly TRBD1 (5 bases). CDR1 is MNHEY, CDR2 SVGAGI, per germline. The CDR3 sequence is 14 residues long. Trimming cost V 4 bases and J 2 bases, with 11 bases left between them. The CDR3: CASSSLRGNTEAFF. The CDR3 region has the DNA TGTGCCAGCAGTTCTTTAAGGGGAAACACTGAAGCTTTCTTT.

This clone was seen a few times. The chain has TRBV5-1 and TRBJ2-5; no reliable D call. The length of the CDR3 is 12 residues. Trimming cost V 1 base and J 2 bases, with 3 bases left between them. Germline lookup yields CDR1 SGHRS and CDR2 YFSETQ. The CDR3 DNA reads as TGCGCCAGCAGCTTGCCACAAGAGACCCAGTACTTC. This translates into CASSLPQETQYF. The whole variable domain, remainder taken from reference TRBV5-1 and TRBJ2-5, is KAGVTQTPRYLIKTRGQQVTLSCSPISGHRSVSWYQQTPGQGLQFLFEYFSETQRNKGNFPGRFSGRQFSNSRSEMNVSTLELGDSALYLCASSLPQETQYFGPGTRLLVL.

The V and J genes are TRBV28 and TRBJ2-2; D possibly corresponds to TRBD1 (6 bases). Trimming shortened V by 10 bases and J by 2 bases, and 14 bases separated the two germline ends. Germline lookup yields CDR1 MDHEN and CDR2 SYDVKM. This CDR3 has 14 residues. DNA for the CDR3: TGTGCCATCACCGGGACATATAACACCGGGGAGCTGTTTTTT. It specifies CAITGTYNTGELFF.

The rearrangement uses TRBV6-6 and TRBJ2-1; TRBD1 matches 8 bases. In germline, CDR1 is MNHNY, CDR2 SVGAGI (reference sequence). The V and J ends lost 8 bases and 1 base, in that order; junction bases with no gene match: 7. CDR3 length: 15 residues. The CDR3 sequence is CASGSDRESYNEQFF. For the CDR3, the DNA is TGTGCCAGCGGCTCGGACAGGGAGTCCTACAATGAGCAGTTCTTC.

This chain connects TRBV4-3 to TRBJ2-7; 9 positions agree with TRBD2. Unmatched junction bases numbered 4, after V lost 1 base and J lost 0 bases. Per the germline V gene, CDR1 is LGHNA and CDR2 is YSLEER. The CDR3 has 16 residues. The CDR3 protein is CASSQAGTSPSYEQYF. For the CDR3, the DNA is TGCGCCAGCAGCCAAGCCGGGACTAGCCCCTCCTACGAGCAGTACTTC.

Notes on this clone: Sequence at one end of the junction differs from germline and may be a read error. The V gene is TRBV7-9, the J gene TRBJ1-4; D is ambiguous. Germline V CDR1 and CDR2: SEHNR, FQNEAQ (reference sequence). CDR3 length: 14 residues. CDR3 in DNA: TGTTCCAGCAGCTTAGCCCAGGTAGAGGAAAAACTGTTTTTT. Protein sequence: CSSSLAQVEEKLFF.